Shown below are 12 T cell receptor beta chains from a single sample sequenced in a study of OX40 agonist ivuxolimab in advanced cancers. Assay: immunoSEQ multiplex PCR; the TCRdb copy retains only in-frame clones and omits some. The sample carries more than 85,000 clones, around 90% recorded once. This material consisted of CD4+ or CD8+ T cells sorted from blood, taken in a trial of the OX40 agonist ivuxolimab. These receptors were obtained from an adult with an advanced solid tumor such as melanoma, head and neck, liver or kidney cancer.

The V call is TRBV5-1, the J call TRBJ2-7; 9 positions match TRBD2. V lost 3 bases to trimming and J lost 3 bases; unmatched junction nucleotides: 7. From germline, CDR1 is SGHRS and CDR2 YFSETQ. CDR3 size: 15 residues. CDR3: CASSWREGAGYEQYF. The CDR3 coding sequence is TGCGCCAGCAGCTGGCGGGAGGGGGCGGGCTACGAGCAGTACTTC.

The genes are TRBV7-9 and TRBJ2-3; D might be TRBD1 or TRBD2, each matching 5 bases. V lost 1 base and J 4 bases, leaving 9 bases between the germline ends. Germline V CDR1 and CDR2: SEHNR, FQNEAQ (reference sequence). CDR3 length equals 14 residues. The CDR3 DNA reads TGTGCCAGCAGCTTAGGGGGGAGCGCAGATACGCAGTATTTT. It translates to CASSLGGSADTQYF.

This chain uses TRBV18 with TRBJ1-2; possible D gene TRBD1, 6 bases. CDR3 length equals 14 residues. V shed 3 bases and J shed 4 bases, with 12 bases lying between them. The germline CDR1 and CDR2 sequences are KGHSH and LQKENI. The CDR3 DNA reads TGTGCCAGCTCACCCGTGCCGGACAGCTATGGCTACACCTTC. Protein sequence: CASSPVPDSYGYTF.

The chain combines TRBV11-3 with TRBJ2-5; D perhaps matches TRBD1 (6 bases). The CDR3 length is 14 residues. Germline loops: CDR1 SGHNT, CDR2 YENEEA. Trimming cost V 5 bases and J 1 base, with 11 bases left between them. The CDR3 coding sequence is TGTGCCAGCAGCCAAAGGGACATCCAAGAGACCCAGTACTTC. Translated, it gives CASSQRDIQETQYF.

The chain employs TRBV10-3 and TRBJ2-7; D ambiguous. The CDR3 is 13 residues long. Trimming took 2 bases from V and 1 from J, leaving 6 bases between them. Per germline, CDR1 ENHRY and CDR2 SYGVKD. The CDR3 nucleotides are TGTGCCATCAGTGAGGGCCGGTCCTACGAGCAGTACTTC. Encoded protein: CAISEGRSYEQYF.

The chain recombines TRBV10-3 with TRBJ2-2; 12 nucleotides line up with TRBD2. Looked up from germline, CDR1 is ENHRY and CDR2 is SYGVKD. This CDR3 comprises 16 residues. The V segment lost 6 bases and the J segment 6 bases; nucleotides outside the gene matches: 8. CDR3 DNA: TGTGCCATCAGCTCTCTAGCGGGAGGGGCCGCCGGGGAGCTGTTTTTT. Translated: CAISSLAGGAAGELFF.

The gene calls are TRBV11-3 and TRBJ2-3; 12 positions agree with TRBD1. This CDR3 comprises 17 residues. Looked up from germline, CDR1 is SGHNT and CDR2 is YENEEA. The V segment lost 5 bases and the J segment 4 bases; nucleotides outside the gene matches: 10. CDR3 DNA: TGTGCCAGCAGCGCGGGGACCGGGACAGGGGGCTCAGATACGCAGTATTTT. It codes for CASSAGTGTGGSDTQYF.

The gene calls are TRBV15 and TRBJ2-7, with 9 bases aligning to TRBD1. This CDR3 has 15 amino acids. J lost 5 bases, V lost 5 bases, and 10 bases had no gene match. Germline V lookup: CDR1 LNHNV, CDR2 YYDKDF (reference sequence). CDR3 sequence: CATSGWDRVKDEQYF. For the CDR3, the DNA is TGTGCCACCAGCGGTTGGGACAGGGTAAAGGACGAGCAGTACTTC.

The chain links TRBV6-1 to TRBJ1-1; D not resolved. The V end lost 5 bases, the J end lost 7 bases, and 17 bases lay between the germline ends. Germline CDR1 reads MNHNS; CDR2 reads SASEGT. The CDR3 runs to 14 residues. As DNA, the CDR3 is TGTGCCAGCAGTTCGAGTGGTGCGGTGTTTGAAGCTTTCTTT. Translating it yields CASSSSGAVFEAFF.

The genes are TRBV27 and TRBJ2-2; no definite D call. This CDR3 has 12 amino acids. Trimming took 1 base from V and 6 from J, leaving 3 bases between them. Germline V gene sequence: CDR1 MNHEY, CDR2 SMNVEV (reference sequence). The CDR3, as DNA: TGTGCCAGCAGTTTATATCCCGGGGAGCTGTTTTTT. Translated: CASSLYPGELFF.

The CDR3 region has the DNA TGTGCCAGCAGCTGGGGGACAGGGGCTTCCGGCTACGAGCAGTACTTC. This encodes CASSWGTGASGYEQYF. The V call is TRBV5-4, the J call TRBJ2-7, with TRBD1 matching over 10 bases. Losses at the gene ends were 3 bases for V and 3 bases for J; bases not matched to a gene: 9. The CDR3 is made up of 16 amino acids. Germline assignment: CDR1 SGHNT and CDR2 YYREEE (reference sequence).

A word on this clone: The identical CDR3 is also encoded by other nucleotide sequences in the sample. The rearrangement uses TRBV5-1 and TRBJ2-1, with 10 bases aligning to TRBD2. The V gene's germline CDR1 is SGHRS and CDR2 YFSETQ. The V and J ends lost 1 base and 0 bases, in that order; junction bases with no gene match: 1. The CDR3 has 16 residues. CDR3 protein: CASSLRTSGSYNEQFF. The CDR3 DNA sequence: TGCGCCAGCAGCTTGAGGACTAGCGGCTCCTACAATGAGCAGTTCTTC.